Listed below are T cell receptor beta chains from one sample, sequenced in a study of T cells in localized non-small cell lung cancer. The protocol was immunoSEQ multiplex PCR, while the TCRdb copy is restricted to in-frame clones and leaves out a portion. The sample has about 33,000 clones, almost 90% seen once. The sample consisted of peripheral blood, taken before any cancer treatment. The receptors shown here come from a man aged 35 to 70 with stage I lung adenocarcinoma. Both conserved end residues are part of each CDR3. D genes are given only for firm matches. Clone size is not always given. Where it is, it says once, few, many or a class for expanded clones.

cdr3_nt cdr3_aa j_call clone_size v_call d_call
TGTGCCAGCAGAACAAAACAGGGTTTCAAAAACATTCAGTACTTC CASRTKQGFKNIQYF TRBJ2-4 NA TRBV2 NA
TGTGCCAGCAGCTTAGTAGGAGGCGGACGCGGGTTCAGGGAGCTGTTTTTT CASSLVGGGRGFRELFF TRBJ2-2 NA TRBV7-9 NA
TGCGCCAGCAGCTTGGGACTAGCGGAGCAAGAGACCCAGTACTTC CASSLGLAEQETQYF TRBJ2-5 NA TRBV5-1 TRBD2
TGTGCCAGCAGTTTTCAACCGGGACATCGCTATGGCTACACCTTC CASSFQPGHRYGYTF TRBJ1-2 NA TRBV27 NA
TGTGCCAGGACCGGGGAGCTGTTTTTT CARTGELFF TRBJ2-2 once TRBV27 NA
TGCGCCAGCAGCTTGGAGAAGGCCCAGAACACTGAAGCTTTCTTT CASSLEKAQNTEAFF TRBJ1-1 medium-sized TRBV5-1 NA
TGTGCCAGTAGGGACAGGGCCAAAAACATTCAGTACTTC CASRDRAKNIQYF TRBJ2-4 NA TRBV19 TRBD1
TGTGCCAGCAGTGTCAGGTTACTAGCCAAAAACATTCAGTACTTC CASSVRLLAKNIQYF TRBJ2-4 NA TRBV6-4 NA
TGTGCCAGCAGTTACCGGACAGGGCTGGGCACTGAAGCTTTCTTT CASSYRTGLGTEAFF TRBJ1-1 NA TRBV6-6 TRBD1
TGTGCCAGCAGTTTAAGTGTTGGGGGCAAAAACATTCAGTACTTC CASSLSVGGKNIQYF TRBJ2-4 once TRBV27 NA
TGTGCCAGTAGTGTGGGACAGGGACTTTGGTATGGCTACACCTTC CASSVGQGLWYGYTF TRBJ1-2 few TRBV19 TRBD1
TGCGCCAGCAGCGACGACAGGCGGTTCGCCGGGGAGCTGTTTTTT CASSDDRRFAGELFF TRBJ2-2 NA TRBV10-1 NA
TGTGCCTGGAGTGGCGGCATACCGTACGAGCAGTACTTC CAWSGGIPYEQYF TRBJ2-7 NA TRBV30 NA
TGTGCCAGTAGTCGAGGGGGCGCTGGTAATGGCTACACCTTC CASSRGGAGNGYTF TRBJ1-2 NA TRBV19 TRBD1
TGTGCCAGCAGCTTGGCCGGGGACCCTTCCGGCGGGGAGCTGTTTTTT CASSLAGDPSGGELFF TRBJ2-2 NA TRBV7-2 NA
TGTGCCTGGAAAGAGCAGGCGGGGAACTATGGCTACACCTTC CAWKEQAGNYGYTF TRBJ1-2 NA TRBV30 NA
TGTGCCAGCACCTCGGGGGCCGGGCTTAATTCACCCCTCCACTTT CASTSGAGLNSPLHF TRBJ1-6 once TRBV27 NA
TGTGCCAGCAGTTTACTGGGAAGGTCGGCTGGAAACACCATATATTTT CASSLLGRSAGNTIYF TRBJ1-3 NA TRBV2 NA
TGTGCCAGTAGTATAGAAACAGGGGCTGGAAACACCATATATTTT CASSIETGAGNTIYF TRBJ1-3 NA TRBV19 TRBD1
TGTGCCAGCAGCGTAGTTGGGGGGAACACTGAAGCTTTCTTT CASSVVGGNTEAFF TRBJ1-1 few TRBV9 NA
TGTGCCAGCAGTTTTCAAGGTTTTGGCTACACCTTC CASSFQGFGYTF TRBJ1-2 NA TRBV27 NA
TGCGCCAGCAGCTCCGGGACCTACCTCTCCTACGAGCAGTACTTC CASSSGTYLSYEQYF TRBJ2-7 NA TRBV7-8 NA
TGTGCCAGCAGTGGACTGACAGGGGGAGAGCAGTTCTTC CASSGLTGGEQFF TRBJ2-1 once TRBV2 TRBD1
TGCGCCAGCAGCTTGGCGGTCGGCCCAGTCTCTGGAAACACCATATATTTT CASSLAVGPVSGNTIYF TRBJ1-3 NA TRBV5-1 NA
TGTGCCAGCAGTTTCCTCGCGTCGTGGGGAGCGCACGGCTACACCTTC CASSFLASWGAHGYTF TRBJ1-2 NA TRBV27 NA
TGTGCCAGCTCACCAAGGAGCGGGGACACTGAAGCTTTCTTT CASSPRSGDTEAFF TRBJ1-1 NA TRBV18 NA
TGTGCCAGCAGCTTGGCCGGGGGCGATTCACCCCTCCACTTT CASSLAGGDSPLHF TRBJ1-6 NA TRBV5-5 NA
TGTGCCAGCAGCTTAAGGAGGGCAGCTGAAGCTTTCTTT CASSLRRAAEAFF TRBJ1-1 NA TRBV11-2 NA
TGTGCCATCAGTGAGACCAGTACAGATACGCAGTATTTT CAISETSTDTQYF TRBJ2-3 NA TRBV10-3 NA
TGCGCCAGCAGCTTGGGGGGAAACACCATATATTTT CASSLGGNTIYF TRBJ1-3 NA TRBV5-1 NA
TGTGCCAGCAGGCAGGTCTCTGGAAACACCATATATTTT CASRQVSGNTIYF TRBJ1-3 NA TRBV6-6 NA
TGTGCCAGCAGCACCCCCGGAGGTGCTCGCTCTGGAAACACCATATATTTT CASSTPGGARSGNTIYF TRBJ1-3 NA TRBV5-5 NA
TGCGCCAGCAGCTTGACAGCAAGATCGTCAACTGGGGCCAACGTCCTGACTTTC CASSLTARSSTGANVLTF TRBJ2-6 NA TRBV5-1 NA
TGTGCCAGCAGCCCTGGGACAGGGGGATTCGAGCAGTACTTC CASSPGTGGFEQYF TRBJ2-7 NA TRBV9 TRBD1
TGCGCCAGCAGCTTGAGTCCTCAAGAGACCCAGTACTTC CASSLSPQETQYF TRBJ2-5 NA TRBV5-1 NA
TGTGCCAGCAGCTTGAGATTTGGGACTAGCGGGGGAACAGATACGCAGTATTTT CASSLRFGTSGGTDTQYF TRBJ2-3 NA TRBV7-6 TRBD2
TGCAGCGCGAGACAGCTGAACACTGAAGCTTTCTTT CSARQLNTEAFF TRBJ1-1 NA TRBV29-1 NA
TGTGCCAGCAGTTCCACCGGGACAGGGGCCTACGAGCAGTACTTC CASSSTGTGAYEQYF TRBJ2-7 few TRBV27 TRBD1
TGCGCCAGCAGCGTGGGCCGCACAGATACGCAGTATTTT CASSVGRTDTQYF TRBJ2-3 NA TRBV5-1 NA
TGTGCCAGCAGCACCCACACGAGGGGTTACACTGAAGCTTTCTTT CASSTHTRGYTEAFF TRBJ1-1 NA TRBV21-1 NA
TGTGCCAGCAGCTTGGTGTCTGGGGGTACCGCCAAAAACATTCAGTACTTC CASSLVSGGTAKNIQYF TRBJ2-4 NA TRBV5-5 NA
TGTGCCAGCAGCCCCACAGGGGTCATTGAAGCTTTCTTT CASSPTGVIEAFF TRBJ1-1 NA TRBV13 TRBD1